The rows below give T cell receptor beta chains drawn from one sample of a study of T-cell reconstitution after alpha-beta-depleted transplantation in children. Via MiXCR, TCRdb re-called the PCR reads, giving one row per CDR3 protein. This table has 640,000 or so distinct CDR3 sequences, approximately 17% appearing once. Sequences were derived from PBMCs from the stem cell graft donor, sampled from the stem cell graft. The receptors here all came from a human donor who donated a stem cell graft to a child with acute myeloid leukemia. CDR3s include the opening cysteine and the closing phenylalanine or tryptophan. D genes are given only for firm matches. Part of the rows lack a size; the others show once, few, many or a class for expanded clones.

J: TRBJ1-4; D: TRBD1; size: .; V: TRBV4-2; CDR3: CASSQLGTATNEKLFF
J: TRBJ2-1; D: TRBD1; size: few; V: TRBV10-3; CDR3: CAISDPTGENEQFF
J: TRBJ1-1; D: .; size: many; V: TRBV29-1; CDR3: CSVGQGYTEAFF
J: TRBJ2-1; D: TRBD2; size: .; V: TRBV11-2; CDR3: CASTRLANEQFF
J: TRBJ2-3; D: .; size: many; V: TRBV7-2; CDR3: CASSLASQNTQYF
J: TRBJ2-3; D: TRBD2; size: many; V: TRBV20-1; CDR3: CSARASGGNTDTQYF
J: TRBJ2-3; D: .; size: few; V: TRBV6-5; CDR3: CASSYLRDSRGDTQYF
J: TRBJ1-3; D: .; size: many; V: TRBV20-1; CDR3: CSARVWVPSGNTIYF
J: TRBJ2-1; D: .; size: .; V: TRBV7-6; CDR3: CASSLVGDREQFF
J: TRBJ2-5; D: .; size: .; V: TRBV10-3; CDR3: CASMGETQYF
J: TRBJ1-4; D: .; size: .; V: TRBV7-9; CDR3: CASSLALAGTSEKLFF
J: TRBJ1-1; D: .; size: few; V: TRBV15; CDR3: CATSRTGVGTEAFF
J: TRBJ2-3; D: TRBD2; size: many; V: TRBV20-1; CDR3: CSARGGLAGGKTDTQYF
J: TRBJ2-3; D: .; size: few; V: TRBV12-3/TRBV12-4; CDR3: CASSSPTGYTDTQYF
J: TRBJ2-1; D: .; size: .; V: TRBV7-2; CDR3: CASSRGQRRDEQFF
J: TRBJ2-5; D: .; size: many; V: TRBV20-1; CDR3: CSARRAPQETQYF
J: TRBJ2-6; D: TRBD1; size: many; V: TRBV6-2/TRBV6-3; CDR3: CASSRRGQGPYFSGANVLTF
J: TRBJ2-5; D: TRBD2; size: few; V: TRBV28; CDR3: CASRRGLAGEETQYF
J: TRBJ2-3; D: TRBD1; size: .; V: TRBV20-1; CDR3: CSARDKTGSDTQYF
J: TRBJ2-7; D: TRBD1; size: .; V: TRBV3-1; CDR3: CASSRQGISYEQYF
J: TRBJ1-2; D: .; size: few; V: TRBV29-1; CDR3: CSVEDQARAGYTF
J: TRBJ1-3; D: .; size: few; V: TRBV7-8; CDR3: CASSLGRGLGGNTIYF
J: TRBJ1-2; D: TRBD1; size: .; V: TRBV5-8; CDR3: CASSNGQGRYGYTF
J: TRBJ1-2; D: .; size: many; V: TRBV20-1; CDR3: CSAKKGDNYGYTF
J: TRBJ1-5; D: .; size: .; V: TRBV4-3; CDR3: CASSQELSQGQPQHF
J: TRBJ2-4; D: .; size: .; V: TRBV20-1; CDR3: CSATALAKNIQYF
J: TRBJ2-1; D: .; size: many; V: TRBV20-1; CDR3: CSARVMSAPYNEQFF
J: TRBJ1-5; D: .; size: many; V: TRBV5-5; CDR3: CASSLDTVGNQPQHF
J: TRBJ2-1; D: TRBD2; size: few; V: TRBV9; CDR3: CASSPASGGLNEQFF